What follows describes a single TCR beta chain. The assay was immunoSEQ multiplex PCR, and TCRdb's table has in-frame clones only and misses some. This sample has over 150,000 clones; around three quarters occur once, and the top ten carry roughly 8.4%. CDR1 GTSNPN and CDR2 SVGIG come from the germline V gene (reference sequence). The germline V and J ends were trimmed by 2 bases and 5 bases, with 12 bases remaining between them. CDR3 length: 13 residues. The entry originates in a study of blood T cell repertoires in COVID-19. The chain uses TRBV30 and TRBJ1-1; D might be TRBD1 (5 bases). The sequence derives from a man in his sixties with acute or convalescent COVID-19. Sequencing was carried out using peripheral blood. This CDR3 reads CAWSMGGRTEAFF. The DNA of the CDR3 is TGTGCCTGGAGTATGGGGGGAAGGACTGAAGCTTTCTTT.